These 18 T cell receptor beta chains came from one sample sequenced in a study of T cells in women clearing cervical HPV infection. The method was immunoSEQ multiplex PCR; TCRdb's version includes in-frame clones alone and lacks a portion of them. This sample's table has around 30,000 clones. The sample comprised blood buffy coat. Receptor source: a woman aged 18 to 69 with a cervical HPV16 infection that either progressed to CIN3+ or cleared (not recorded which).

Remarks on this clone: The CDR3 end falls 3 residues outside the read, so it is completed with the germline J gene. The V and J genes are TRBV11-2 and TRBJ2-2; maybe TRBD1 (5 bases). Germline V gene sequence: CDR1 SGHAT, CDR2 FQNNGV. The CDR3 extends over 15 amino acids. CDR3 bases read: TGTGCCAGCAGCTTAGAAGGTTTTGGGGCCAACGTG. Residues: CASSLEGFGANV. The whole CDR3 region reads CASSLEGFGANVLFF. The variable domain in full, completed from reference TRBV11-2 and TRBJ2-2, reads EAGVAQSPRYKIIEKRQSVAFWCNPISGHATLYWYQQILGQGPKLLIQFQNNGVVDDSQLPKDRFSAERLKGVDSTLKIQPAKLEDSAVYLCASSLEGFGANVLFFGEGSRLTVL.

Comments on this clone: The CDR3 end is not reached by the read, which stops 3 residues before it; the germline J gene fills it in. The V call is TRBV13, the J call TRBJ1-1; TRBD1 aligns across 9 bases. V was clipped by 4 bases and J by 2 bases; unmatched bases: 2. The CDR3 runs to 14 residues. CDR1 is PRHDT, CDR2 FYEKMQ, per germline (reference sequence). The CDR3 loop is CASSSTGGNTEAFF. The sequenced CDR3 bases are TGTGCCAGCAGCTCGACAGGGGGTAACACTGAA.

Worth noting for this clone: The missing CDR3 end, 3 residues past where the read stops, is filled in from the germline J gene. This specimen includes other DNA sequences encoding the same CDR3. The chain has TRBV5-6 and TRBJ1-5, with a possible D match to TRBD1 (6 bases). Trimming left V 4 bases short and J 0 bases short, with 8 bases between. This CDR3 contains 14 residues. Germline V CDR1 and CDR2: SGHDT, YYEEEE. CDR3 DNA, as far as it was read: TGTGCCAGCAGCCTGGACAGTAGCAATCAGCCC. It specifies CASSLDSSNQP. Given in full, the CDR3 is CASSLDSSNQPQHF.

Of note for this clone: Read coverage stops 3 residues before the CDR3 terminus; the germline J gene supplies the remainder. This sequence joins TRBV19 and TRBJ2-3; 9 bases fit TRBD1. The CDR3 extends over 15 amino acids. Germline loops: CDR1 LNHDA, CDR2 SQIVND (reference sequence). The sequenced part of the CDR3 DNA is TGTGCCAGTAGTCAAGGGGACAGGGACAATCAGCCG. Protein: CASSQGDRDNQP. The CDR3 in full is CASSQGDRDNQPQYF.

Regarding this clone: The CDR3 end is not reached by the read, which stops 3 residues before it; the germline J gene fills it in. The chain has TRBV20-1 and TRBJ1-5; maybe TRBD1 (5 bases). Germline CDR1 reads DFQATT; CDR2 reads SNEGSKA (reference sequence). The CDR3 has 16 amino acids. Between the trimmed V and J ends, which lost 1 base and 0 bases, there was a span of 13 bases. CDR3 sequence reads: CSARVRGYYSNQPQHF. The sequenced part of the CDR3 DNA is TGCAGTGCTAGAGTGAGGGGATACTATAGCAATCAGCCC.

The CDR3 protein is CASETPGTYEQYF. The CDR3 DNA, read in part, is TGTGCCAGCGAAACCCCGGGGACCTACGAG. The J gene is TRBJ2-7, the V gene TRBV28; the D gene is possibly TRBD2 (5 bases). The CDR3 end falls 3 residues outside the read, so it is completed with the germline J gene. Germline V CDR1 and CDR2: MDHEN, SYDVKM. Deletions cut 8 bases from V and 2 bases from J, with 13 bases between. The CDR3 spans 13 residues. The entire variable domain, with the rest obtained from reference TRBV28 and TRBJ2-7, is as follows: DVKVTQSSRYLVKRTGEKVFLECVQDMDHENMFWYRQDPGLGLRLIYFSYDVKMKEKGDIPEGYSVSREKKERFSLILESASTNQTSMYLCASETPGTYEQYFGPGTRLTVT.

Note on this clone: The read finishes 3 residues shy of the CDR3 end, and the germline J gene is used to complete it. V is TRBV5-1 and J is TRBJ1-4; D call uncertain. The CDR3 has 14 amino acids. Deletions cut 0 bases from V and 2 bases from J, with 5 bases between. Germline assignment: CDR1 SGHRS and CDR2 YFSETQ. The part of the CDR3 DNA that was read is TGCGCCAGCAGCTTGGGCCAGACTAATGAAAAA. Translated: CASSLGQTNEK. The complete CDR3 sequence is CASSLGQTNEKLFF.

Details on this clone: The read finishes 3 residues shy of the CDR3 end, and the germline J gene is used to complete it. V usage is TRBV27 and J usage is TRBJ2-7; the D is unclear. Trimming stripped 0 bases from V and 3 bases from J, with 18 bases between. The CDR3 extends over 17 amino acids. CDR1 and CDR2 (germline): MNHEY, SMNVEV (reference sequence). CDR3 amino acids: CASSLSPVPYSRYEQYF. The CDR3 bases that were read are TGTGCCAGCAGTTTATCGCCCGTCCCTTACTCCCGCTACGAG.

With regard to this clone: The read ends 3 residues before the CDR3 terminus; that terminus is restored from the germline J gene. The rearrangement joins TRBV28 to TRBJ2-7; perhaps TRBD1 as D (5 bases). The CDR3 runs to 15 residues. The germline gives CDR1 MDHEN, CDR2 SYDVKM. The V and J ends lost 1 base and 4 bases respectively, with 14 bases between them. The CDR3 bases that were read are TGTGCCAGCAGTTTATACGCAGGGAATTCATACGAG. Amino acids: CASSLYAGNSYE. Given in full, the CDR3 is CASSLYAGNSYEQYF.

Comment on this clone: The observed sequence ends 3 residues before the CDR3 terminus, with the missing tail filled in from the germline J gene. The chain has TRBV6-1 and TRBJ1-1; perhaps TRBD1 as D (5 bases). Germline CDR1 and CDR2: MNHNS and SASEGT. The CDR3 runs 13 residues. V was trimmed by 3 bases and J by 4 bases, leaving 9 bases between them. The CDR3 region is CASSDREGTEAFF. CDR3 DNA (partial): TGTGCCAGCAGTGACAGGGAGGGCACTGAA.

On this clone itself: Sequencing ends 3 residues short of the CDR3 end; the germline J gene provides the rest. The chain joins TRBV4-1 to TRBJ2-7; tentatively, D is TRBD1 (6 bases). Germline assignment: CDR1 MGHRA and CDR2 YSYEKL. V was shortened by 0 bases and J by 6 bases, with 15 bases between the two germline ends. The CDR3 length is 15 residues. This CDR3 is CASSQDRGYRSEQYF. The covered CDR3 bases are TGCGCCAGCAGCCAAGACAGGGGCTATCGGTCCGAG.

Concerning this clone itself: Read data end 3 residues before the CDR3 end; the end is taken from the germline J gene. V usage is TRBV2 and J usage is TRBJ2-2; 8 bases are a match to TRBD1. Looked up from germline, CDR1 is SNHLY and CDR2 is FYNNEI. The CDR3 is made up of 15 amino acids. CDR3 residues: CASSPNYGDRKRLFF. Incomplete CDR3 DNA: TGTGCCAGCAGCCCGAATTATGGGGACAGGAAGAGG.

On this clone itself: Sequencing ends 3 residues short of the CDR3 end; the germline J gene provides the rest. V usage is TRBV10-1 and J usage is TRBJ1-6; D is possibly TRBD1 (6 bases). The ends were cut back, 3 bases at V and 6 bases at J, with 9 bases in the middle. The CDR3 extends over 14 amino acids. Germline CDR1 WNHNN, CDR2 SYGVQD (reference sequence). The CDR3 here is CASSDTGFNSPLHF. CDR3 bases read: TGCGCCAGCAGTGATACAGGGTTTAATTCACCC.

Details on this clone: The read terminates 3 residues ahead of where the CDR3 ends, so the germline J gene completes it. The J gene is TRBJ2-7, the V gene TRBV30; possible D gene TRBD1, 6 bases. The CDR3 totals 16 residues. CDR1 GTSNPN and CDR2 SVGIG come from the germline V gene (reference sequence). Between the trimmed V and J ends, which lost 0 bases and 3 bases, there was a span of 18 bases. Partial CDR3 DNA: TGTGCCTGGAGTGTACCCCCCAGCAGGGGTCACTACGAG. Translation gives CAWSVPPSRGHYE. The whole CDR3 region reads CAWSVPPSRGHYEQYF.

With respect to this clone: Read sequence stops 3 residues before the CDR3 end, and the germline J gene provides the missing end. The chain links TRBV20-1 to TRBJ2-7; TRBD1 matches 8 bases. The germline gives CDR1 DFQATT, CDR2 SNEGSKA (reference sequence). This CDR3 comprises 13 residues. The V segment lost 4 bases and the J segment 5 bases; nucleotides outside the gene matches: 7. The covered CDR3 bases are TGCAGTGCTAAAAGGACAGGGCTACACGAG. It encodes CSAKRTGLHE. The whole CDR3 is CSAKRTGLHEQYF.

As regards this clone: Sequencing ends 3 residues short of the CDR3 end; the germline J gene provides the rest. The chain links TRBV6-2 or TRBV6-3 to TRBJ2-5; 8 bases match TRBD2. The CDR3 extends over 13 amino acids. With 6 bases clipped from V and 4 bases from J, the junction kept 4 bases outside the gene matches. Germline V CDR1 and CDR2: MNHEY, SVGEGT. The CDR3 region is CASRKAGAETQYF. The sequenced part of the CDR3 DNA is TGTGCCAGCAGAAAAGCGGGAGCAGAGACC.

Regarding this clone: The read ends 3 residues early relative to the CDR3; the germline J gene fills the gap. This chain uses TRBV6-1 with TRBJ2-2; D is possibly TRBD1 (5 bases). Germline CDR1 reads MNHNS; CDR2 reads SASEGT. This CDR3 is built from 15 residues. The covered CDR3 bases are TGTGCCAGCAGTGAAGCCAGGGAAAAGACTGAAAAG. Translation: CASSEAREKTEK. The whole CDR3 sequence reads CASSEAREKTEKLFF.

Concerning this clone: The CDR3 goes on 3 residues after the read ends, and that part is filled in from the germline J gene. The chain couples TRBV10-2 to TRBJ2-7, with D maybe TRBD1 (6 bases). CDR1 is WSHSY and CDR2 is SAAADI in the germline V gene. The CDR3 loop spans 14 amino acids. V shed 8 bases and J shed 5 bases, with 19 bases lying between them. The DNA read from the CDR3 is TGCGCCAGCGCTCTAAGGGACAACGTCGACGAG. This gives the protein CASALRDNVDE. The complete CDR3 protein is CASALRDNVDEQYF.